The T cell receptor beta chain under discussion was sequenced for a study of shared clonotypes between healthy human individuals. Study-level findings and limits: Naive subsets typically showed greater estimated richness than memory subsets. Sequencing depth was a factor that was expected to affect clonotype sharing among donors.

The deep-level immunoSEQ assay was used. Each subset's genomic DNA was shared equally among a number of immunoSEQ plates. Profiling relied on immunoSEQ multiplex PCR, and the TCRdb table lists in-frame clones only, not all of them. The top ten clones hold over 0.12% of a sample with about 2.4 million clones, around 94% of them seen once. A remark on this clone: What it recognizes is unknown.

Germline V gene lookup returns CDR1 LNHNV and CDR2 YYDKDF (reference sequence). The CDR3 extends over 17 amino acids. The V gene lost 2 bases and the J gene lost 0 bases, with 14 bases spanning the gap. Specimen: naive CD4+ T cells sorted from blood. Subset described: CD45RA+ positively selected. The TCR originated in a man aged 18 to 30 in good health. The J gene is TRBJ2-1, the V gene TRBV15; D is perhaps TRBD1 (5 bases). The CDR3 DNA sequence: TGTGCCACCAGCAGACCCGGACACCTACTCTCCTACAATGAGCAGTTCTTC. Translated: CATSRPGHLLSYNEQFF.